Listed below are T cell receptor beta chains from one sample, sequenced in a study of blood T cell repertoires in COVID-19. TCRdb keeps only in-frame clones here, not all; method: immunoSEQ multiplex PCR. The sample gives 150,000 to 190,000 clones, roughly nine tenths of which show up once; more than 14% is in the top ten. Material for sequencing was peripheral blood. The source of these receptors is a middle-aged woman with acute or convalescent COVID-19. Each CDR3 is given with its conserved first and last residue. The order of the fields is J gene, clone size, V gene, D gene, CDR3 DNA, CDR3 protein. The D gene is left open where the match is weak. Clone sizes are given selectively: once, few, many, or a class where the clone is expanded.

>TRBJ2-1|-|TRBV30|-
TGTGCCTGGAGGCTAGCCCCGCTAGCGCGTTACAATGAGCAGTTCTTC
CAWRLAPLARYNEQFF
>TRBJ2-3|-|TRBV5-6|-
TGTGCCAGCAGCTTGGGAGGATCTCAGCCCTACACAGATACGCAGTATTTT
CASSLGGSQPYTDTQYF
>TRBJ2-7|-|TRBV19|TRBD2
TGTGCCAGTAGTATGGTGGCGGGGGGCTCCTACGAGCAGTACTTC
CASSMVAGGSYEQYF
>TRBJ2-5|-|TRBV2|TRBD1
TGTGCCAGCATCCAGGGACAGGGATTGACCCAGTACTTC
CASIQGQGLTQYF
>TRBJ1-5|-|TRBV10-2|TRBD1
TGCGCCAGCCAGGGACAGGGAAATAGCAATCAGCCCCAGCATTTT
CASQGQGNSNQPQHF
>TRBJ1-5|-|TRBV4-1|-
TGCGCCAGCAGCCAAGATTCAGGGAATTATCAGCCCCAGCATTTT
CASSQDSGNYQPQHF
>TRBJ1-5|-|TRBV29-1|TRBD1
TGCAGCGCCCGGACAGGGGGCGGTCTGGATCAGCCCCAGCATTTT
CSARTGGGLDQPQHF
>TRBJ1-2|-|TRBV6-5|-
TGTGCCAGCAGCCAAGGACAACTCTATGGCTACACCTTC
CASSQGQLYGYTF
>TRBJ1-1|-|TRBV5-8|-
TGTGCCAGCAGCATCCCGGCCACGGGGTACACTGAAGCTTTCTTT
CASSIPATGYTEAFF
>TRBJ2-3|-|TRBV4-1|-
TGCGCCAGCAGCCAAGTCGCCACAGGACCCAACACAGATACGCAGTATTTT
CASSQVATGPNTDTQYF
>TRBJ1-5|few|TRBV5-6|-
TGTGCCAGCAGCCCTGGACAAAATACAGGGAATCAGCCCCAGCATTTT
CASSPGQNTGNQPQHF
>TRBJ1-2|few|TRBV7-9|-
TGTGCCAGCAGCCACCCCGACGGGAACTACACCTTC
CASSHPDGNYTF
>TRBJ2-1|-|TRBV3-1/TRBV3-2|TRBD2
TGTGCCAGCAGCCACACAAGCGGGAGCAATGAGCAGTTCTTC
CASSHTSGSNEQFF
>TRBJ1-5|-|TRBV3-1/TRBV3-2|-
TGTGCCAGCAGCCTCTCAGAAAATCAGCCCCAGCATTTT
CASSLSENQPQHF
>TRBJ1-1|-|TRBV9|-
TGTGCCAGCAGCCCCCCGGGACAAATTACCACTGAAGCTTTCTTT
CASSPPGQITTEAFF
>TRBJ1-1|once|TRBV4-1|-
TGCGCCAGCAGCCCCAGGACAGCCACCACTGAAGCTTTCTTT
CASSPRTATTEAFF
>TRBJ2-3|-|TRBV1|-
TGCACCAGCAGCCATGTGAGTGATACGCAGTATTTT
CTSSHVSDTQYF
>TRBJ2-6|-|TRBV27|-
TGTGCCAGCACCCCTCGCGGGGCTGGGGCCAACGTCCTGACTTTC
CASTPRGAGANVLTF
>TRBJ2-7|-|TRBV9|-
TGTGCCAGCAGCGTAGAAGGTAAAGCGGCCTACGAGCAGTACTTC
CASSVEGKAAYEQYF
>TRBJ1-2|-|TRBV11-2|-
TGTGCCAGCAGCTTATCATCGGTATATGGCTACACCTTC
CASSLSSVYGYTF
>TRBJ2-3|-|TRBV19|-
TGTGCCAGTAGTATCGCAGCGTTAGGAGATACGCAGTATTTT
CASSIAALGDTQYF
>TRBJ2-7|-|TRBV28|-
TGTGCCAGCAGTTTATCGGGGGAGCAGTACTTC
CASSLSGEQYF
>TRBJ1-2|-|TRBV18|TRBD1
TGTGCCAGCTCACCGTTCGTGTCTGGGACAGGGAACTATGGCTACACCTTC
CASSPFVSGTGNYGYTF